A single sample is the source of the 16 T cell receptor beta chains below, sequenced in a study of shared clonotypes between healthy human individuals. This table comes from immunoSEQ multiplex PCR, and its TCRdb copy is limited to in-frame clones, with some not included. Of approximately 1,500,000 clones in the sample, about 96% were seen once. Material: naive CD4+ T cells sorted from blood. Specified subset: CD45RA+ positively selected. These receptors all come from a man aged 30 to 39 in good health.

The chain employs TRBV6-6 and TRBJ2-7; 10 positions agree with TRBD2. This CDR3 has 16 amino acids. Trimming took 5 bases from V and 1 from J; bases not matched to a gene: 8. Germline CDR1 MNHNY, CDR2 SVGAGI (reference sequence). CDR3: CASSQAGLAESYEQYF. CDR3 DNA sequence: TGTGCCAGCAGTCAGGCCGGACTAGCGGAATCCTACGAGCAGTACTTC.

This chain uses TRBV7-2 with TRBJ2-1; TRBD2 is a possible D gene (5 bases). This CDR3 region has 16 residues. Between the trimmed V and J ends, which lost 4 bases and 0 bases, there was a span of 13 bases. Germline CDR1 is SGHTA and CDR2 is FQGNSA. Written as DNA, the CDR3 is TGTGCCAGCAGCTCACAAGCGGACCCCTCCTACAATGAGCAGTTCTTC. Translated, it gives CASSSQADPSYNEQFF.

A single count supports this clone. The J gene is TRBJ1-4, the V gene TRBV30; D remains unclear. CDR1 GTSNPN and CDR2 SVGIG come from the germline V gene (reference sequence). The CDR3 covers 15 residues. Trimming shortened V by 0 bases and J by 3 bases, and 11 bases separated the two germline ends. The CDR3 reads CAWSVPRLANEKLFF. In nucleotides, the CDR3 is TGTGCCTGGAGTGTACCTAGACTGGCTAATGAAAAACTGTTTTTT.

V usage is TRBV7-8 and J usage is TRBJ1-5; tentative D call: TRBD1 (6 bases). The V gene lost 5 bases and the J gene lost 4 bases, with 12 bases spanning the gap. Germline loops: CDR1 SGHVS, CDR2 FQNEAQ. The CDR3 length is 14 residues. The CDR3 region has the DNA TGTGCCAGCAGCCCTCGACAGGTTAATCAGCCCCAGCATTTT. It is translated as CASSPRQVNQPQHF.

V usage is TRBV7-3 and J usage is TRBJ1-1; possible D gene TRBD1, 5 bases. Germline V gene sequence: CDR1 SGHTA, CDR2 FQGTGA. The CDR3 is made up of 15 amino acids. The V end was cut by 5 bases, the J end by 5 bases, with 18 bases between. The CDR3 bases are TGTGCCAGCAGCCGCGGGGCACGGGGTGTTACTGAAGCTTTCTTT. Translating it yields CASSRGARGVTEAFF.

The table lists this clone with a count of one. The chain links TRBV5-1 to TRBJ1-3, with 8 bases lining up with TRBD1. After removal of 1 base from V and 3 bases from J, the junction contained 6 bases not matched to a gene. The CDR3 sequence is 16 residues long. Germline V lookup: CDR1 SGHRS, CDR2 YFSETQ. CDR3 nucleotide sequence: TGCGCCAGCAGCTTGAACCAGGGGGCGAGTGGAAACACCATATATTTT. Protein product: CASSLNQGASGNTIYF.

The chain couples TRBV5-4 to TRBJ2-7; D may be TRBD2 (5 bases). The germline V and J ends were trimmed by 4 bases and 3 bases, with 17 bases remaining between them. The length of the CDR3 is 15 residues. From germline, CDR1 is SGHNT and CDR2 YYREEE (reference sequence). The CDR3 loop is CASSPGGLGHYEQYF. CDR3 nucleotide sequence: TGTGCCAGCAGCCCGGGCGGGTTGGGCCACTACGAGCAGTACTTC.

V gene TRBV9 combines with J gene TRBJ2-3; D remains unclear. V lost 0 bases to trimming and J lost 2 bases, with 7 bases between them. This CDR3 spans 14 amino acids. From germline, CDR1 is SGDLS and CDR2 YYNGEE. The CDR3 region is CASSVEPATDTQYF. For the CDR3, the DNA is TGTGCCAGCAGCGTAGAACCAGCCACAGATACGCAGTATTTT. Complete variable domain (other parts from reference TRBV9 and TRBJ2-3): DSGVTQTPKHLITATGQRVTLRCSPRSGDLSVYWYQQSLDQGLQFLIQYYNGEERAKGNILERFSAQQFPDLHSELNLSSLELGDSALYFCASSVEPATDTQYFGPGTRLTVL.

The rearrangement links TRBV4-1 to TRBJ2-1, with TRBD2 matching 10 bases. V dropped 4 bases and J dropped 2; count of bases not matched to a gene: 5. Per germline, CDR1 MGHRA and CDR2 YSYEKL. The CDR3 has 16 residues. The DNA for the CDR3 is TGCGCCAGCAGCCTAATCCTAGCGGGAGCCTACAATGAGCAGTTCTTC. It encodes CASSLILAGAYNEQFF.

The chain links TRBV19 to TRBJ2-3, with 12 bases matching TRBD2. The germline gives CDR1 LNHDA, CDR2 SQIVND (reference sequence). V dropped 5 bases and J dropped 9; count of bases not matched to a gene: 6. This CDR3 contains 14 residues. CDR3 coding DNA: TGTGCCAGTAGTCTGTCCGGGACTAGCGGGACGCAGTATTTT. Protein sequence: CASSLSGTSGTQYF.

The chain has TRBV27 and TRBJ2-1, with 14 positions matching TRBD2. The germline V gene encodes CDR1 MNHEY and CDR2 SMNVEV (reference sequence). The ends lost 4 bases at V and 5 bases at J; junction bases unmatched: 7. The CDR3 consists of 17 residues. The CDR3 sequence: CASSWRLAGGSHNEQFF. In DNA form, the CDR3 reads TGTGCCAGCAGTTGGAGACTAGCGGGAGGGAGCCACAATGAGCAGTTCTTC.

The J gene is TRBJ2-1, the V gene TRBV5-5; TRBD2 is a possible D gene (5 bases). CDR3 length: 17 residues. Between the trimmed V and J ends, which lost 0 bases and 2 bases, there was a span of 15 bases. Per the germline V gene, CDR1 is SGHKS and CDR2 is YYEKEE (reference sequence). DNA of the CDR3: TGTGCCAGCAGCTTGGTCCCAGCGGCCATCCCCTACAATGAGCAGTTCTTC. This sequence encodes CASSLVPAAIPYNEQFF.

The chain recombines TRBV27 with TRBJ2-4; D ambiguous. Germline assignment: CDR1 MNHEY and CDR2 SMNVEV (reference sequence). This CDR3 has 11 residues. With 6 bases removed from V and 4 bases from J, the gap between germline ends came to 4 bases. CDR3 sequence reads: CASSTKNIQYF. CDR3 in DNA: TGTGCCAGCAGCACAAAAAACATTCAGTACTTC.

The chain uses TRBV28 and TRBJ2-5, with D possibly TRBD2 on 6 matching bases. Trimming pared 6 bases from V and 5 bases from J, leaving 19 bases between. The CDR3 spans 15 residues. Germline V gene lookup returns CDR1 MDHEN and CDR2 SYDVKM. CDR3 sequence (DNA): TGTGCCAGCAGCACCGGGGACCGTGCGGGGGAGACCCAGTACTTC. The encoded protein is CASSTGDRAGETQYF.

V and J are TRBV19 and TRBJ2-1; 11 bases match TRBD2. The germline V gene encodes CDR1 LNHDA and CDR2 SQIVND (reference sequence). Unmatched junction bases numbered 7, after V lost 9 bases and J lost 3 bases. The CDR3 length is 15 residues. CDR3 sequence (DNA): TGTGCCAGCAAGAAGACTAGCGGGAACTACAATGAGCAGTTCTTC. This gives the protein CASKKTSGNYNEQFF.

This clone was observed a single time. The V call is TRBV30, the J call TRBJ2-7, with TRBD2 identical over 8 bases. Germline CDR1 is GTSNPN and CDR2 is SVGIG (reference sequence). Trimming removed 4 bases from V and 6 bases from J; junction bases left unmatched: 8. This CDR3 comprises 13 residues. CDR3 in amino acids: CAWNPGGWSEQYF. CDR3 sequence (DNA): TGTGCCTGGAATCCGGGAGGGTGGAGCGAGCAGTACTTC.